This T cell receptor beta chain was sequenced in a study of shared clonotypes between healthy human individuals. Study in general: CD4 naive and memory got three plates each, CD8 naive two, CD8 memory one. Study findings and constraints: Rarefaction demonstrated incomplete sorted-subset sequencing despite large depth. For naive CD4 cells, roughly 4.8% of clonotypes were shared across a handful of donors.

The CDR3 is 14 amino acids. The ends lost 6 bases at V and 5 bases at J; junction bases unmatched: 6. CDR1 is KGHSH and CDR2 is LQKENI in the germline V gene. Assay runs were performed at deep level. TCRdb's table, derived via immunoSEQ multiplex PCR, lists solely in-frame clones and lacks some. The sample yields roughly 500,000 clones, 90% to 96% seen once. Comment on this clone: Its matching antigen is unknown. Additional DNA sequences in this sample encode the identical CDR3.

The sequence derives from a woman in her thirties in good health. Sequencing was done on a sample of naive CD4+ T cells sorted from blood. Subset noted: CD45RA+ positively selected. This chain links TRBV18 with TRBJ1-1, with 10 bases matching TRBD1. CDR3 amino acids: CASSPGQGGTEAFF. CDR3 coding DNA: TGTGCCAGCTCCCCAGGACAGGGGGGGACTGAAGCTTTCTTT.